The source of this T cell receptor (beta chain) is a study of control samples from healthy donors and cancer patients. This table comes from immunoSEQ multiplex PCR, and its TCRdb copy is limited to in-frame clones, with some not included. The table records about 160,000 clones, approximately 94% of them present only once. This CDR3 comprises 18 residues. The germline CDR1 and CDR2 sequences are MNHEY and SVGEGT. V lost 5 bases and J 0 bases, leaving 20 bases between the germline ends. Sequencing input: blood. This chain uses TRBV6-2 or TRBV6-3 with TRBJ1-5; D is possibly TRBD1 (5 bases). This TCR came from a man between 18 and 29 years old in good health. CDR3 residues: CASSARTPPLYSNQPQHF. As DNA, the CDR3 is TGTGCCAGCAGTGCCCGGACACCTCCCTTATATAGCAATCAGCCCCAGCATTTT.